The 28 T cell receptor beta chains reported below all come from one sample, sequenced in a study of blood T cell repertoires in COVID-19. TCRdb's copy holds only in-frame clones and misses some; the assay was immunoSEQ multiplex PCR. The repertoire holds a few hundred thousand clones, with over 85% as singletons. Sequences were obtained from PBMCs or T cells enriched from blood (not recorded which). The source is a woman between 50 and 59 years old who had been exposed to COVID-19.

The count of this clone is one. V is TRBV7-8 and J is TRBJ2-7; D not resolved. Trimming removed 4 bases at V and 2 bases at J, with 12 bases between. Looked up from germline, CDR1 is SGHVS and CDR2 is FQNEAQ. The CDR3 contains 14 residues. The CDR3 DNA sequence: TGTGCCAGCAGCTGGGCCCCTCCCCCCTACGAGCAGTACTTC. Translation gives CASSWAPPPYEQYF.

The chain has TRBV4-2 and TRBJ2-7; D gene uncertain. The ends were cut back, 0 bases at V and 5 bases at J, with 20 bases in the middle. CDR1 LGHNA and CDR2 YNFKEQ come from the germline V gene. The CDR3 is 17 amino acids. DNA of the CDR3: TGTGCCAGCAGCCAAGACCCCGGCCCCCGGAGTCTTAACGAGCAGTACTTC. It yields the protein CASSQDPGPRSLNEQYF.

The chain combines TRBV7-9 with TRBJ1-2; D perhaps matches TRBD1 (6 bases). CDR1 and CDR2 (germline): SEHNR, FQNEAQ (reference sequence). V gave up 6 bases and J gave up 5 bases, with 13 bases separating them. CDR3 length: 13 residues. The DNA for the CDR3 is TGTGCCAGCAGGACCGGACAGAGGTATGGCTACACCTTC. As protein: CASRTGQRYGYTF.

This chain joins TRBV5-8 and TRBJ2-3, with 9 bases matching TRBD1. The CDR3 is made up of 19 amino acids. V lost 4 bases and J lost 2; bases outside the gene matches: 17. Germline CDR1 is SGHTS and CDR2 is YDEGEE. The CDR3 DNA follows: TGTGCCAGCAGCGCCATACCGGGACAGGGAGAGGGCCTCACAGATACGCAGTATTTT. Translation gives CASSAIPGQGEGLTDTQYF.

V usage is TRBV10-3 and J usage is TRBJ2-1, with TRBD1 as a possible D gene (7 bases). V was shortened by 6 bases and J by 9 bases, with 21 bases between the two germline ends. CDR1 is ENHRY, CDR2 SYGVKD, per germline. The CDR3 sequence is 15 residues long. CDR3: CAIRPSRGAEGEQFF. DNA of the CDR3: TGTGCCATCAGACCTAGCAGGGGGGCGGAGGGTGAGCAGTTCTTC.

The rearrangement joins TRBV7-2 to TRBJ2-3; TRBD2 matches at 14 bases. The CDR3 covers 17 residues. The V gene end was trimmed by 5 bases and the J gene end by 5 bases; junction bases not matched to a gene: 9. Germline values: CDR1 SGHTA, CDR2 FQGNSA. For the CDR3, the DNA is TGTGCCAGCAGCCCACGGACTAGCGGGGGGTGGGGAGATACGCAGTATTTT. This translates into CASSPRTSGGWGDTQYF.

The V gene is TRBV15, the J gene TRBJ2-1; TRBD1 matches 11 bases. V was pared by 2 bases and J by 3 bases, with 3 bases of the junction left unmatched. This CDR3 region has 16 residues. Germline V gene lookup returns CDR1 LNHNV and CDR2 YYDKDF (reference sequence). The CDR3 here is CATSRLGTGGYNEQFF. CDR3 nucleotides: TGTGCCACCAGCAGACTCGGGACAGGGGGCTACAATGAGCAGTTCTTC.

This clone was counted a single time. The rearrangement links TRBV27 to TRBJ2-7; D remains ambiguous. Trimming shortened V by 2 bases and J by 2 bases, and 13 bases separated the two germline ends. CDR3 length equals 15 residues. Germline V gives CDR1 MNHEY, CDR2 SMNVEV (reference sequence). The CDR3 reads CASSLGYVGPYEQYF. CDR3 bases: TGTGCCAGCAGTTTAGGTTACGTCGGTCCCTACGAGCAGTACTTC.

The V call is TRBV4-1, the J call TRBJ2-1, with 10 bases fitting TRBD2. Germline CDR1 is MGHRA and CDR2 is YSYEKL. J lost 7 bases, V lost 0 bases, and 18 bases had no gene match. CDR3 size: 20 residues. The CDR3, as DNA: TGCGCCAGCAGCCAAGATTCCAGCGGGGGGGCAAGCGCCCAGGGTAATGAGCAGTTCTTC. Translating gives CASSQDSSGGASAQGNEQFF.

This clone has just a few counts. This chain joins TRBV5-1 and TRBJ1-2; 9 nucleotides align to TRBD1. The CDR3 is 19 residues long. Germline values: CDR1 SGHRS, CDR2 YFSETQ. Germline trimming cut 4 bases from V and 8 bases from J; bases unmatched to any gene: 24. Here the CDR3 DNA reads TGCGCCAGCAGCCCAACTCTCCGGCGACAGGGGGATAAGAAATCGGGCTACACCTTC. Amino acid sequence: CASSPTLRRQGDKKSGYTF.

The rearrangement links TRBV28 to TRBJ1-4, with D possibly being TRBD1 (6 bases). V was clipped by 5 bases and J by 0 bases, with 10 bases between them. Germline values: CDR1 MDHEN, CDR2 SYDVKM. CDR3 length: 15 residues. Here the CDR3 reads CASSGQIATNEKLFF. CDR3 coding DNA: TGTGCCAGCAGTGGACAGATTGCAACTAATGAAAAACTGTTTTTT.

The chain is built from TRBV5-1 and TRBJ2-1; D unclear. The CDR3 contains 13 residues. The V end was cut by 0 bases, the J end by 9 bases, with 10 bases between. CDR1 is SGHRS and CDR2 is YFSETQ in the germline V gene. For the CDR3, the DNA is TGCGCCAGCAGCTTGGGGCCAGGTGGTGAGCAGTTCTTC. This gives the protein CASSLGPGGEQFF.

The gene calls are TRBV3-1 (or the pseudogene TRBV3-2) and TRBJ2-7; a possible D gene is TRBD2 (5 bases). The CDR3 runs to 15 residues. V was clipped by 1 base and J by 3 bases, with 13 bases between them. CDR1 is LGHDT, CDR2 YNNKEL, per germline (reference sequence). In nucleotides, the CDR3 is TGTGCCAGCAGCCAAGGGCCGGGAATGGTCTACGAGCAGTACTTC. It encodes CASSQGPGMVYEQYF.

V is TRBV15 and J is TRBJ2-6; 11 nucleotides align to TRBD1. The CDR3 has 17 amino acids. The germline CDR1 and CDR2 sequences are LNHNV and YYDKDF (reference sequence). J gave up 0 bases and V 3 bases, and 1 base lay outside the gene matches. The CDR3 sequence: CATSSGTGGSGANVLTF. The CDR3 region has the DNA TGTGCCACCAGCAGCGGGACAGGGGGCTCTGGGGCCAACGTCCTGACTTTC.

The chain uses TRBV19 and TRBJ1-1, with D perhaps matching TRBD1 (6 bases). Germline V gives CDR1 LNHDA, CDR2 SQIVND (reference sequence). V gave up 9 bases and J gave up 0 bases, with 14 bases separating them. The CDR3 has 14 amino acids. CDR3 amino acids: CASGGGAMNTEAFF. The CDR3 DNA sequence: TGTGCCAGCGGCGGGGGGGCTATGAACACTGAAGCTTTCTTT.

The genes are TRBV18 and TRBJ2-5; TRBD2 is a possible D gene (6 bases). Germline-derived CDR1 and CDR2 are KGHSH and LQKENI. This CDR3 has 15 residues. Trimming shortened V by 10 bases and J by 2 bases, and 20 bases separated the two germline ends. CDR3 sequence: CANAAQLAGQETQYF. CDR3 DNA: TGTGCCAACGCGGCACAGCTCGCGGGACAAGAGACCCAGTACTTC.

The chain combines TRBV3-1 (or the pseudogene TRBV3-2) with TRBJ1-2; the D gene is possibly TRBD1 (6 bases). Germline V gene sequence: CDR1 LGHDT, CDR2 YNNKEL (reference sequence). V lost 10 bases and J lost 3, with 12 bases in between. This CDR3 is built from 12 residues. CDR3: CATTGGDYGYTF. In DNA, the CDR3 is TGTGCCACGACAGGTGGTGACTATGGCTACACCTTC.

The genes are TRBV10-3 and TRBJ1-2; D remains ambiguous. Germline assignment: CDR1 ENHRY and CDR2 SYGVKD. The CDR3 covers 13 residues. Trimming pared 5 bases from V and 4 bases from J, leaving 11 bases between. Here the CDR3 DNA reads TGTGCCATCAGTTCCGGGTCCCCCTATGGCTACACCTTC. Amino acid sequence: CAISSGSPYGYTF.

V is TRBV10-1 and J is TRBJ2-7; 11 bases are a match to TRBD2. There are 13 residues in the CDR3. The germline gives CDR1 WNHNN, CDR2 SYGVQD (reference sequence). The V gene end was trimmed by 8 bases and the J gene end by 3 bases; junction bases not matched to a gene: 3. The CDR3 DNA is TGCGCCAGCGGGACTAGCGGCTACTACGAGCAGTACTTC. Translated, it gives CASGTSGYYEQYF.

J is TRBJ2-7 and V is TRBV11-2; possible D gene TRBD2, 5 bases. With 6 bases removed from V and 4 bases from J, the gap between germline ends came to 13 bases. The CDR3 is 13 amino acids. CDR1 SGHAT and CDR2 FQNNGV come from the germline V gene. The CDR3 nucleotides are TGTGCCAGCAGATCCCAGGAGGAATACGAGCAGTACTTC. Translated, it gives CASRSQEEYEQYF. Using reference TRBV11-2 and TRBJ2-7 for the parts outside the CDR3, the full variable domain is EAGVAQSPRYKIIEKRQSVAFWCNPISGHATLYWYQQILGQGPKLLIQFQNNGVVDDSQLPKDRFSAERLKGVDSTLKIQPAKLEDSAVYLCASRSQEEYEQYFGPGTRLTVT.

The chain couples TRBV30 to TRBJ1-2, with a possible D match to TRBD1 (6 bases). The ends were cut back, 3 bases at V and 7 bases at J, with 15 bases in the middle. The germline V gene has CDR1 GTSNPN and CDR2 SVGIG (reference sequence). CDR3 size: 13 residues. CDR3 nucleotide sequence: TGTGCCTGGAGCGGACAGTCTTCGGGTGGCTACACCTTC. Translated: CAWSGQSSGGYTF.

The rearrangement links TRBV6-5 to TRBJ1-5, with no clear D. Trimming removed 10 bases at V and 8 bases at J, with 21 bases between. CDR1 and CDR2 (germline): MNHEY, SVGAGI. CDR3 length: 14 amino acids. The CDR3 DNA reads TGTGCCACTGGCTTGGAGGCGGGTCGTAAGCCCCAGCATTTT. Its protein is CATGLEAGRKPQHF.

The rearrangement joins TRBV28 to TRBJ1-5; 7 nucleotides line up with TRBD1. J was trimmed by 1 base and V by 8 bases; bases with no gene match: 8. Per germline, CDR1 MDHEN and CDR2 SYDVKM. The CDR3 is made up of 15 amino acids. CDR3 coding DNA: TGTGCCAGCCGGACAGGAAAAGGGAGCAATCAGCCCCAGCATTTT. This encodes CASRTGKGSNQPQHF. Based on the CDR3 plus reference TRBV28 and TRBJ1-5, the full variable domain is DVKVTQSSRYLVKRTGEKVFLECVQDMDHENMFWYRQDPGLGLRLIYFSYDVKMKEKGDIPEGYSVSREKKERFSLILESASTNQTSMYLCASRTGKGSNQPQHFGDGTRLSIL.

This sequence joins TRBV3-1 (or the pseudogene TRBV3-2) and TRBJ1-1; perhaps TRBD1 as D (6 bases). The CDR3 loop spans 14 amino acids. From germline, CDR1 is LGHDT and CDR2 YNNKEL (reference sequence). V shed 2 bases and J shed 4 bases, with 11 bases lying between them. CDR3 region: CASSQLSGATEAFF. For the CDR3, the DNA is TGTGCCAGCAGCCAACTATCAGGGGCCACTGAAGCTTTCTTT.

The J gene is TRBJ2-7, the V gene TRBV2, with 7 bases fitting TRBD1. The CDR3 is 15 residues long. Germline V CDR1 and CDR2: SNHLY, FYNNEI. V lost 6 bases to trimming and J lost 3 bases; unmatched junction nucleotides: 11. In DNA form, the CDR3 reads TGTGCCAGCAGAGACGCCGGGACAGTGCTCTACGAGCAGTACTTC. It translates to CASRDAGTVLYEQYF.

This clone appeared a single time. The V and J genes are TRBV7-8 and TRBJ2-1; D might be TRBD1 (7 bases). The germline V gene encodes CDR1 SGHVS and CDR2 FQNEAQ. The CDR3 spans 18 residues. Trimming cost V 4 bases and J 7 bases, with 26 bases left between them. The CDR3 sequence is CASSSRVGPHRGGNEQFF. Written as DNA, the CDR3 is TGTGCCAGCAGCTCTCGGGTAGGCCCGCACAGGGGAGGTAATGAGCAGTTCTTC.

This clone was counted a few times. The chain uses TRBV27 and TRBJ2-1; TRBD2 matches 12 bases. In germline, CDR1 is MNHEY, CDR2 SMNVEV (reference sequence). The CDR3 spans 18 residues. Trimming at V came to 6 bases and at J to 4 bases, leaving 13 bases not matched to a gene. As DNA, the CDR3 is TGTGCCAGCAGACTCGAGTACAAACTAGCGGGGGGATACAATGAGCAGTTCTTC. Its protein product is CASRLEYKLAGGYNEQFF.

This clone occurred a few times. The chain has TRBV3-1 (or the pseudogene TRBV3-2) and TRBJ1-3; TRBD1 matches 7 bases. J lost 2 bases, V lost 3 bases, and 4 bases had no gene match. Per germline, CDR1 LGHDT and CDR2 YNNKEL (reference sequence). The length of the CDR3 is 15 residues. For the CDR3, the DNA is TGTGCCAGCAGCCACAACGGACAGGCTGGAAACACCATATATTTT. Amino acids: CASSHNGQAGNTIYF.